This TCR beta chain was captured in a study of technical replicates of blood from several donors. Measured with immunoSEQ multiplex PCR; TCRdb has only the in-frame clones, and not every one. Seen here are around 50,000 clones, about 96% observed once, and the top ten hold 0.3% to 0.4%. The sample consisted of T cells isolated from PBMCs. The clonotype was recovered from a human donor in good health.

The CDR3 sequence is CASSQDLLVLHNEQFF. For the CDR3, the DNA is TGCGCCAGCAGCCAAGATCTACTAGTTCTCCACAATGAGCAGTTCTTC. The chain combines TRBV4-1 with TRBJ2-1, with D perhaps TRBD2 (5 bases). V lost 0 bases and J 5 bases, leaving 14 bases between the germline ends. CDR3 length: 16 residues. The germline CDR1 and CDR2 sequences are MGHRA and YSYEKL.